This T cell receptor (beta chain) originates from a study of blood T cell repertoires in COVID-19. In the study overall: Some COVID-19 samples were acute and others convalescent; all came from the United States, Italy and Spain. Sources were T cells, B-cell-depleted T cells, or PBMCs; the material itself was cDNA or gDNA.

The germline V gene encodes CDR1 LNHNV and CDR2 YYDKDF (reference sequence). Trimming at V came to 6 bases and at J to 1 base, leaving 12 bases not matched to a gene. This CDR3 contains 17 residues. Authors' analysis steps: Estimation of nucleated cell counts relied on the amplification of reference gene primers. Only in-frame clones appear in the TCRdb table, and some are missing; sequencing was by immunoSEQ multiplex PCR. For V, J and clone size, that table is used; D and trimming come from the DNA. The sample lists approximately 140,000 clones, 84% occurring once. The origin of this receptor is a woman aged 80 or over with acute or convalescent COVID-19. The J gene is TRBJ2-3, the V gene TRBV15, with 8 bases that match TRBD2. Specimen: peripheral blood. This CDR3 is CATREVAGRSRTDTQYF. The CDR3 nucleotides read TGTGCCACCAGGGAGGTAGCGGGAAGAAGTCGCACAGATACGCAGTATTTT. The entire variable domain, with the rest obtained from reference TRBV15 and TRBJ2-3, is as follows: DAMVIQNPRYQVTQFGKPVTLSCSQTLNHNVMYWYQQKSSQAPKLLFHYYDKDFNNEADTPDNFQSRRPNTSFCFLDIRSPGLGDTAMYLCATREVAGRSRTDTQYFGPGTRLTVL.